The present T cell receptor beta chain was sequenced within a study of blood T cell repertoires in COVID-19. In the study overall: Samples taken during acute and convalescent COVID-19 were collected in the United States, Italy and Spain. The analysed material was cDNA or gDNA that came from T cells, B-cell-depleted T cells, or PBMCs.

Patients in Seattle were enrolled during active infection, then followed longitudinally. CDR3 length: 18 residues. V shed 5 bases, J shed 1 base, and the junction held 10 bases outside the gene matches. Germline V gene lookup returns CDR1 MNHEY and CDR2 SMNVEV (reference sequence). The authors' processing: Reference gene primer amplification in the assay estimated nucleated cell counts. Method: immunoSEQ multiplex PCR; TCRdb's copy keeps in-frame clones and lacks some. V, J and clone size reflect that table, while D and trimming were determined from the DNA. Of around 460,000 clones listed, about 90% are singletons.

The sample comprised peripheral blood. The sequence was obtained from a man aged 18 to 30 with COVID-19, enrolled during active disease. The chain links TRBV27 to TRBJ1-5; TRBD1 agrees at 11 bases. In DNA form, the CDR3 reads TGTGCCAGCAGTCCCGGACAGGGGGCGCCTCGGAGCAATCAGCCCCAGCATTTT. As protein: CASSPGQGAPRSNQPQHF.